What follows are 27 T cell receptor beta chains derived from one specimen sequenced in a study of blood T cells in healthy people across ages. Through a sample-barcoded 5' primer and a J-beta primer mix, a second PCR was run for roughly 7 to 12 cycles. TCRdb fed the 5' RACE reads into MiXCR, producing one record per CDR3 protein. This table holds around 520,000 distinct CDR3 sequences, about 28% found once. Separately, the same data were catalogued under a study of T cells of mothers and their children.

The sample taken for sequencing was blood. These receptors were collected from a boy aged 2-15 years in good health.

This clonotype was seen more than once but under ten times. The chain has TRBV2 and TRBJ2-4, with D unresolved. CDR3 length: 14 amino acids. Looked up from germline, CDR1 is SNHLY and CDR2 is FYNNEI. V lost 6 bases, J lost 9 bases, and 18 bases lay in between. CDR3 sequence (DNA): TGTGCCAGCAGGAGGCGAGATCCCCGAGGCATTCAGTACTTC. Its translation is CASRRRDPRGIQYF.

The chain has TRBV11-2 and TRBJ2-7; D is unresolved. The CDR3 totals 15 residues. In germline, CDR1 is SGHAT, CDR2 FQNNGV. V lost 3 bases and J 4 bases, leaving 16 bases between the germline ends. The CDR3 DNA follows: TGTGCCAGCAGCTTGGGTCGGCAGTTACCTTACGAGCAGTACTTC. Amino acid sequence: CASSLGRQLPYEQYF.

This chain links TRBV7-4 with TRBJ2-7; D possibly corresponds to TRBD2 (5 bases). The CDR3 extends over 14 amino acids. Trimming took 1 base from V and 2 from J, leaving 9 bases between them. CDR1 and CDR2 from the germline V gene are SGHVT and SQSDAQ. DNA for the CDR3: TGTGCCAGCAGCTTAGTAGACGGGACCTACGAGCAGTACTTC. Translation gives CASSLVDGTYEQYF.

The chain couples TRBV4-3 to TRBJ1-4; D perhaps matches TRBD1 (6 bases). The germline V gene encodes CDR1 LGHNA and CDR2 YSLEER. V lost 0 bases and J 8 bases, leaving 16 bases between the germline ends. The CDR3 covers 16 residues. This chain's CDR3 is CASSQEPQGWDEKLFF. The CDR3 DNA reads TGCGCCAGCAGCCAAGAACCACAGGGATGGGACGAAAAACTGTTTTTT.

This clonotype was found many times. V and J are TRBV27 and TRBJ2-6; maybe TRBD2 (6 bases). Germline V gene lookup returns CDR1 MNHEY and CDR2 SMNVEV (reference sequence). V lost 4 bases to trimming and J lost 3 bases, with 16 bases between them. This CDR3 region has 17 residues. The CDR3 loop is CASSSRGSRGGANVLTF. The CDR3 DNA reads as TGTGCCAGCAGTTCCCGGGGGTCCCGGGGTGGGGCCAACGTCCTGACTTTC.

The rearrangement links TRBV2 to TRBJ2-1; D call uncertain. V was shortened by 3 bases and J by 4 bases, with 19 bases between the two germline ends. Germline-derived CDR1 and CDR2 are SNHLY and FYNNEI. This CDR3 comprises 17 residues. Here the CDR3 reads CASSDNPYDSVYNEQFF. Here the CDR3 DNA reads TGTGCCAGCAGTGATAATCCGTACGACTCGGTTTACAATGAGCAGTTCTTC.

This clonotype was counted only a few times. The chain recombines TRBV27 with TRBJ2-1; perhaps TRBD2 as D (7 bases). The CDR3 is made up of 13 amino acids. V lost 3 bases and J 8 bases, leaving 11 bases between the germline ends. Germline values: CDR1 MNHEY, CDR2 SMNVEV (reference sequence). Here the CDR3 DNA reads TGTGCCAGCAGTTTCGGGGGGCGGGATGAGCAGTTCTTC. Its translation is CASSFGGRDEQFF.

The sample holds many counts of this clonotype. CDR3 sequence (DNA): TGCAGTGCGGGAGGGAGGAGGGGAGAGACCCAGTACTTC. This translates into CSAGGRRGETQYF. J is TRBJ2-5 and V is TRBV20-1, with TRBD2 matching 7 bases. CDR3 size: 13 residues. Germline V gene lookup returns CDR1 DFQATT and CDR2 SNEGSKA (reference sequence). V shed 6 bases, J shed 4 bases, and the junction held 8 bases outside the gene matches.

This clonotype was detected once. V usage is TRBV7-6 and J usage is TRBJ2-1; D is unresolved. The closer fit of TRBJ2-7 to the DNA end suggests the J call may be wrong. Germline CDR1 reads SGHVS; CDR2 reads FNYEAQ. CDR3 length: 14 amino acids. In DNA, the CDR3 is TGTGCCAGCAGCTTAGCTGGAGCAGAAGAGGAGCAGTACTTC. This encodes CASSLAGAEEEQYF.

The sample holds a few counts of this clonotype. J is TRBJ2-5 and V is TRBV10-2; TRBD2 matches at 10 bases. The J call is doubtful: the DNA matches TRBJ2-7 better. This CDR3 region has 14 residues. Germline V gene data show CDR1 as WSHSY and CDR2 as SAAADI. Here the CDR3 DNA reads TGCGCCAGCAGACCCAGGACTAGCGGCTACGAGCAGTACTTC. Protein product: CASRPRTSGYEQYF.

The chain couples TRBV2 to TRBJ2-7, with TRBD2 identical over 12 bases. V trimming: 9 bases; J trimming: 3 bases; junction bases outside the gene matches: 3. The CDR3 contains 13 residues. Germline CDR1 is SNHLY and CDR2 is FYNNEI. This CDR3 reads CASALAGGYEQYF. In DNA, the CDR3 is TGTGCCAGTGCACTAGCGGGAGGCTACGAGCAGTACTTC.

This clonotype was seen many times. The rearrangement links TRBV15 to TRBJ2-5; no clear D. V was cut by 0 bases and J by 1 base, with 6 bases left in between. CDR1 is LNHNV and CDR2 is YYDKDF in the germline V gene (reference sequence). The CDR3 has 14 residues. In DNA form, the CDR3 reads TGTGCCACCAGCAGAGATGGGTTCCAAGAGACCCAGTACTTC. Translation gives CATSRDGFQETQYF.

The chain combines TRBV28 with TRBJ1-4; D is uncertain. CDR3 length equals 15 residues. In germline, CDR1 is MDHEN, CDR2 SYDVKM. Trimming removed 6 bases from V and 6 bases from J, with 17 bases in between. The chain's CDR3 is CASSSPDPRDEKLFF. The CDR3 region has the DNA TGTGCCAGCAGCTCACCGGACCCGAGGGATGAAAAACTGTTTTTT. Complete variable domain (other parts from reference TRBV28 and TRBJ1-4): DVKVTQSSRYLVKRTGEKVFLECVQDMDHENMFWYRQDPGLGLRLIYFSYDVKMKEKGDIPEGYSVSREKKERFSLILESASTNQTSMYLCASSSPDPRDEKLFFGSGTQLSVL.

This clonotype was detected a few times. The J gene is TRBJ2-7, the V gene TRBV11-2, with TRBD2 matching 8 bases. V shed 0 bases, J shed 1 base, and the junction held 11 bases outside the gene matches. This CDR3 is 18 amino acids long. Germline values: CDR1 SGHAT, CDR2 FQNNGV. CDR3 sequence: CASSLDHRWSSGSYEQYF. CDR3 bases: TGTGCCAGCAGCTTAGATCATAGGTGGTCTAGCGGGTCCTACGAGCAGTACTTC. Drawing the rest from reference TRBV11-2 and TRBJ2-7, the complete variable domain is EAGVAQSPRYKIIEKRQSVAFWCNPISGHATLYWYQQILGQGPKLLIQFQNNGVVDDSQLPKDRFSAERLKGVDSTLKIQPAKLEDSAVYLCASSLDHRWSSGSYEQYFGPGTRLTVT.

This clonotype was recorded a few times. The V call is TRBV29-1, the J call TRBJ2-2; TRBD2 is a possible D gene (5 bases). The CDR3 totals 13 residues. CDR1 and CDR2 (germline): SQVTM, ANQGSEA. V shed 8 bases and J shed 2 bases, with 12 bases lying between them. Here the CDR3 reads CSYEADNTGELFF. The CDR3 DNA is TGCAGCTACGAAGCGGATAACACCGGGGAGCTGTTTTTT.

J is TRBJ2-3 and V is TRBV20-1; no clear D. Trimming left V 3 bases short and J 0 bases short, with 7 bases between. Germline loops: CDR1 DFQATT, CDR2 SNEGSKA (reference sequence). CDR3 size: 13 residues. CDR3: CSARSASTDTQYF. In DNA form, the CDR3 reads TGCAGTGCTAGGTCGGCGAGCACAGATACGCAGTATTTT.

This clonotype has only one observation. The rearrangement joins TRBV20-1 to TRBJ1-1; D gene ambiguous. The ends were cut back, 3 bases at V and 4 bases at J, with 15 bases in the middle. Germline values: CDR1 DFQATT, CDR2 SNEGSKA (reference sequence). The CDR3 runs 14 residues. The CDR3 sequence is CSASGGTVSTEAFF. The CDR3 coding sequence is TGCAGTGCTAGCGGCGGTACGGTGAGCACTGAAGCTTTCTTT.

The genes are TRBV20-1 and TRBJ1-1; 7 bases fit TRBD1. Unmatched junction bases numbered 11, after V lost 3 bases and J lost 1 base. Germline V gives CDR1 DFQATT, CDR2 SNEGSKA (reference sequence). This CDR3 contains 16 residues. The CDR3 reads CSASPGGTVGNTEAFF. The CDR3 DNA reads TGCAGTGCTAGCCCGGGGGGGACAGTAGGGAACACTGAAGCTTTCTTT.

This clonotype has just a few counts. V usage is TRBV13 and J usage is TRBJ2-7; D is undetermined. Germline-derived CDR1 and CDR2 are PRHDT and FYEKMQ (reference sequence). CDR3 length equals 15 residues. Between the trimmed V and J ends, which lost 6 bases and 5 bases, there was a span of 20 bases. CDR3 sequence: CASSSRRITGDEQYF. Here the CDR3 DNA reads TGTGCCAGCAGTTCCCGACGGATAACTGGGGACGAGCAGTACTTC. Filled out from reference TRBV13 and TRBJ2-7, the complete variable domain reads AAGVIQSPRHLIKEKRETATLKCYPIPRHDTVYWYQQGPGQDPQFLISFYEKMQSDKGSIPDRFSAQQFSDYHSELNMSSLELGDSALYFCASSSRRITGDEQYFGPGTRLTVT.

This clonotype was found once. This sequence joins TRBV29-1 and TRBJ1-1, with unresolved D. The CDR3 loop spans 14 amino acids. From germline, CDR1 is SQVTM and CDR2 ANQGSEA. Deletions cut 0 bases from V and 6 bases from J, with 14 bases between. The DNA of the CDR3 is TGCAGCGTTGAAGATCAGACGATGCGCCCTGAAGCTTTCTTT. It specifies CSVEDQTMRPEAFF.

This clonotype has just a few counts. The chain has TRBV12-3 or TRBV12-4 and TRBJ2-5, with D tentatively TRBD1 or TRBD2 (6 bases each). The CDR3 is 12 residues long. V was trimmed by 10 bases and J by 7 bases, leaving 16 bases between them. Written as DNA, the CDR3 is TGTGCCACCCAAGGCGGAGGGGGGACCCAGTACTTC. Protein product: CATQGGGGTQYF.

J is TRBJ2-7 and V is TRBV28; 11 bases align to TRBD2. The V gene end was trimmed by 6 bases and the J gene end by 3 bases; junction bases not matched to a gene: 7. Germline-derived CDR1 and CDR2 are MDHEN and SYDVKM. This CDR3 spans 15 amino acids. The CDR3 sequence is CASRPPLAGVYEQYF. CDR3 nucleotide sequence: TGTGCCAGCAGACCACCACTAGCGGGAGTCTACGAGCAGTACTTC.

In DNA, the CDR3 is TGTGCCATCAGTGAGCCGGACAGGGCCACAGGCTACACCTTC. Translation gives CAISEPDRATGYTF. The chain recombines TRBV10-3 with TRBJ1-2; 8 positions match TRBD1. Trimming removed 2 bases from V and 8 bases from J; junction bases left unmatched: 7. Germline CDR1 and CDR2: ENHRY and SYGVKD. This CDR3 is built from 14 residues.

CDR3 in amino acids: CASSQDGVRQYF. CDR3 DNA: TGCGCCAGCAGCCAAGATGGGGTAAGGCAGTACTTC. This chain joins TRBV4-1 and TRBJ2-7; D uncertain. The CDR3 loop spans 12 amino acids. The V end lost 0 bases, the J end lost 9 bases, and 9 bases lay between the germline ends. CDR1 and CDR2 (germline): MGHRA, YSYEKL.

The J gene is TRBJ2-5, the V gene TRBV11-2, with TRBD1 as a possible D gene (6 bases). Germline V gene sequence: CDR1 SGHAT, CDR2 FQNNGV. This CDR3 region has 19 residues. V was shortened by 4 bases and J by 2 bases, with 26 bases between the two germline ends. CDR3 coding DNA: TGTGCCAGCAGCTCTATTTTGTTTCAAAACAGGGTTGGACAAGAGACCCAGTACTTC. Translated, it gives CASSSILFQNRVGQETQYF.

In its sample, this clonotype was seen a few times. The chain uses TRBV7-6 and TRBJ2-2, with 8 nucleotides matching TRBD2. CDR3 length: 16 amino acids. V trimming: 6 bases; J trimming: 5 bases; junction bases outside the gene matches: 11. From germline, CDR1 is SGHVS and CDR2 FNYEAQ. CDR3 residues: CASSPSALAVTGELFF. The CDR3 bases are TGTGCCAGCAGTCCCTCCGCACTAGCGGTTACCGGGGAGCTGTTTTTT.

This clonotype was observed at least ten times. The J gene is TRBJ2-3, the V gene TRBV24-1; perhaps TRBD2 as D (5 bases). The CDR3 sequence is 14 residues long. CDR1 and CDR2 (germline): KGHDR, SFDVKD. Trimming took 2 bases from V and 1 from J, leaving 6 bases between them. CDR3 residues: CATSDSGGTDTQYF. The DNA of the CDR3 is TGTGCCACCAGTGATTCCGGGGGCACAGATACGCAGTATTTT.